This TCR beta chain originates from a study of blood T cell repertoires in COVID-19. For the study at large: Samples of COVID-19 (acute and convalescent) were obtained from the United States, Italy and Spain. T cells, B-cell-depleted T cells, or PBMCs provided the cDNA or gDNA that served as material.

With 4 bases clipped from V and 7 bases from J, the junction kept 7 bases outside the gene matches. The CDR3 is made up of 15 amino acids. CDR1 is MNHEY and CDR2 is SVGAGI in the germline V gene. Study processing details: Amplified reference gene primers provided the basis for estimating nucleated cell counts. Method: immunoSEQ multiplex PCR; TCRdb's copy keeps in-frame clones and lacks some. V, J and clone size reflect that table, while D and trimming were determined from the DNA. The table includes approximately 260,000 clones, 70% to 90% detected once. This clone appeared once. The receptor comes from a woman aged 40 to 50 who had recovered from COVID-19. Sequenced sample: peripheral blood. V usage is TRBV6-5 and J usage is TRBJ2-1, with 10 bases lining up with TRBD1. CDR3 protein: CASSSIRQGANEQFF. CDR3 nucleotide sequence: TGTGCCAGCAGTTCTATAAGACAGGGGGCAAATGAGCAGTTCTTC.